This T cell receptor (beta chain) derives from a study of technical replicates of blood from a handful of donors. In germline, CDR1 is KGHSY, CDR2 FQNENV. Trimming cost V 0 bases and J 7 bases; bases outside gene matches: 6. This CDR3 comprises 17 residues. The repertoire was sequenced with immunoSEQ multiplex PCR; TCRdb's copy has only in-frame clones and lacks some. The sample lists about 100,000 clones, approximately 95% occurring once. The V call is TRBV16, the J call TRBJ2-1, with 13 bases matching TRBD2. The sequencing sample was made of T cells isolated from PBMCs. The TCR comes from a human donor in good health. CDR3 nucleotide sequence: TGTGCCAGCAGCCAATCGGGGGGGACTAGCGGGATTAATGAGCAGTTCTTC. This sequence encodes CASSQSGGTSGINEQFF.